A selection of T cell receptor beta chains follows, all from one sample in a study of vaccination and CD4 T cells after COVID-19. TCRdb reprocessed the PCR reads with MiXCR, giving one entry per CDR3 protein. Of some 2,800 distinct CDR3 sequences in the sample, about two fifths were seen once. These receptors' targets are unknown. Sequenced: CD4+ T cells from blood, cultured in vitro. These receptors were taken from a human donor in good health. The CDR3 runs from the conserved cysteine through the conserved F or W. A D gene is named only where the DNA matches it firmly. Rows give clone size only sometimes, using once, few, many, or a class for an expanded clone.

TRBV2	TRBJ2-7	TRBD2	few	CASSALAASYEQYF	TGTGCCAGCAGTGCCCTAGCGGCATCCTACGAGCAGTACTTC
TRBV2	TRBJ2-5	TRBD2	few	CASSSTGTSGRKTQYF	TGTGCCAGCAGTAGCACCGGGACTAGCGGGAGAAAGACCCAGTACTTC
TRBV6-1	TRBJ2-1	TRBD2	NA	CASRTLAGGPKFAYNEQFF	TGTGCCAGCAGGACACTAGCGGGAGGGCCGAAGTTCGCCTACAATGAGCAGTTCTTC
TRBV6-4	TRBJ2-1	TRBD1	few	CASSDRDNNEQFF	TGTGCCAGCAGCGACAGGGACAACAATGAGCAGTTCTTC
TRBV27	TRBJ1-5	TRBD1	medium-sized	CASSPRTGTVSNQPQHF	TGTGCCAGCAGTCCCCGGACAGGGACCGTTAGCAATCAGCCCCAGCATTTT
TRBV6-1	TRBJ2-7	NA	NA	CASSLGRADEQYF	TGTGCCAGCAGCCTGGGCAGGGCCGACGAGCAGTACTTC
TRBV6-2/TRBV6-3	TRBJ2-2	NA	NA	CASKPRPNTGELFF	TGTGCCAGCAAACCTAGACCGAACACCGGGGAGCTGTTTTTT
TRBV6-4	TRBJ2-1	TRBD2	NA	CASRGLRQAGIIYNEQFF	TGTGCCAGCAGAGGGCTGAGGCAAGCGGGAATAATTTACAATGAGCAGTTCTTC
TRBV20-1	TRBJ1-2	NA	few	CSAREDSPNYGYTF	TGCAGTGCTAGGGAGGACAGTCCTAACTATGGCTACACCTTC
TRBV7-9	TRBJ1-3	TRBD1	NA	CASNPPGQGFGNTIYF	TGTGCCAGTAATCCCCCGGGACAGGGGTTCGGAAACACCATATATTTT
TRBV2	TRBJ2-5	TRBD1	once	CASSGQGGFETQCF	TGTGCCAGCAGTGGACAGGGCGGTTTTGAGACCCAGTGCTTC
TRBV6-1	TRBJ1-4	NA	NA	CASRGTPATNEKLFF	TGTGCCAGCAGAGGGACACCTGCAACTAATGAAAAACTGTTTTTT
TRBV14	TRBJ1-2	NA	NA	CASSRPGSGLWGYTF	TGTGCCAGCAGCCGACCAGGGTCGGGACTCTGGGGCTACACCTTC
TRBV28	TRBJ2-7	NA	NA	CASGVPSEPSNEQYF	TGTGCCAGCGGTGTACCCTCGGAGCCTAGCAACGAGCAGTACTTC
TRBV12-3/TRBV12-4	TRBJ1-2	NA	few	CASSDTGYGYTF	TGTGCCAGCAGTGATACAGGGTATGGCTACACCTTC
TRBV7-2	TRBJ2-3	TRBD2	NA	CASSPSGPPTDTQYF	TGTGCCAGCAGCCCTAGCGGGCCCCCCACAGATACGCAGTATTTT
TRBV20-1	TRBJ1-1	NA	NA	CSARDRGRVVNTEAFF	TGCAGTGCTAGAGATCGGGGCAGGGTGGTGAACACTGAAGCTTTCTTT
TRBV12-3/TRBV12-4	TRBJ2-7	NA	NA	CASSSRATYEQYF	TGTGCCAGCAGCTCACGAGCCACCTACGAGCAGTACTTC
TRBV28	TRBJ1-2	TRBD1	few	CASRDLGQGGDGYTF	TGTGCCAGCAGGGACCTGGGCCAGGGGGGGGACGGCTACACCTTC
TRBV20-1	TRBJ2-4	TRBD2	few	CSARGLAGDTKNIQYF	TGCAGTGCTAGGGGACTAGCGGGAGATACCAAAAACATTCAGTACTTC
TRBV27	TRBJ1-1	TRBD1	few	CASSFSRGGQGAGTEAFF	TGTGCCAGCAGTTTCTCGCGCGGGGGACAGGGGGCAGGCACTGAAGCTTTCTTT
TRBV9	TRBJ2-7	NA	NA	CASSLSLSYEQYF	TGTGCCAGCAGCCTATCGCTATCCTACGAGCAGTACTTC
TRBV11-2	TRBJ2-7	TRBD2	NA	CASSPLREGRGEQYF	TGTGCCAGCAGCCCCCTGCGGGAGGGCCGTGGGGAGCAGTACTTC
TRBV5-1	TRBJ2-2	TRBD1	NA	CASSPGQGLPGELFF	TGCGCCAGCAGCCCGGGACAGGGCCTACCCGGGGAGCTGTTTTTT
TRBV6-2/TRBV6-3	TRBJ1-2	NA	NA	CASRMTAGNYGYTF	TGTGCCAGCAGGATGACGGCGGGAAACTATGGCTACACCTTC
TRBV7-6	TRBJ1-3	NA	NA	CASSLDRANSGNTIYF	TGTGCCAGCAGCTTAGATAGGGCCAACTCTGGAAACACCATATATTTT
TRBV6-2/TRBV6-3	TRBJ1-6	NA	NA	CASSTGSSNSPLHF	TGTGCCAGCAGTACAGGTTCTTCGAATTCACCCCTCCACTTT
TRBV7-9	TRBJ1-1	NA	NA	CASSWDGSTEAFF	TGTGCCAGCAGCTGGGATGGGAGCACTGAAGCTTTCTTT
TRBV27	TRBJ1-5	NA	NA	CASSQDRANQPQHF	TGTGCCAGTTCCCAGGACAGAGCCAATCAGCCCCAGCATTTT
TRBV20-1	TRBJ1-1	TRBD1	NA	CSAEGQGHVGTFF	TGCAGTGCTGAAGGACAGGGCCATGTTGGGACTTTCTTT
TRBV6-1	TRBJ2-2	NA	NA	CASTPPQAGELFF	TGTGCCAGCACCCCGCCCCAGGCCGGGGAGCTGTTTTTT
TRBV7-2	TRBJ2-5	NA	few	CASSLVVETQYF	TGTGCCAGCAGCTTAGTGGTGGAGACCCAGTACTTC
TRBV6-5	TRBJ1-1	NA	few	CASSSVLTGDLNTEAFF	TGTGCCAGCAGTTCCGTTCTGACGGGGGACCTGAACACTGAAGCTTTCTTT
TRBV7-9	TRBJ2-1	TRBD2	NA	CASSVTSGQYNEQFF	TGCGCCAGCAGCGTTACTAGCGGTCAATACAATGAGCAGTTCTTC
TRBV5-5	TRBJ2-3	NA	once	CASSARTGRTDTQYF	TGTGCCAGCAGCGCACGGACTGGACGCACAGATACGCAGTATTTT
TRBV20-1	TRBJ1-5	NA	few	CSASPGGDQPQHF	TGCAGTGCTAGTCCCGGGGGGGATCAGCCCCAGCATTTT
TRBV6-1	TRBJ1-1	NA	few	CASQYGRSYAEAFF	TGTGCCAGCCAGTACGGGAGAAGTTACGCTGAAGCTTTCTTT
TRBV2	TRBJ1-3	TRBD1	few	CASSGDRASGNTIYF	TGTGCCAGCAGTGGGGACAGGGCCTCTGGAAACACCATATATTTT